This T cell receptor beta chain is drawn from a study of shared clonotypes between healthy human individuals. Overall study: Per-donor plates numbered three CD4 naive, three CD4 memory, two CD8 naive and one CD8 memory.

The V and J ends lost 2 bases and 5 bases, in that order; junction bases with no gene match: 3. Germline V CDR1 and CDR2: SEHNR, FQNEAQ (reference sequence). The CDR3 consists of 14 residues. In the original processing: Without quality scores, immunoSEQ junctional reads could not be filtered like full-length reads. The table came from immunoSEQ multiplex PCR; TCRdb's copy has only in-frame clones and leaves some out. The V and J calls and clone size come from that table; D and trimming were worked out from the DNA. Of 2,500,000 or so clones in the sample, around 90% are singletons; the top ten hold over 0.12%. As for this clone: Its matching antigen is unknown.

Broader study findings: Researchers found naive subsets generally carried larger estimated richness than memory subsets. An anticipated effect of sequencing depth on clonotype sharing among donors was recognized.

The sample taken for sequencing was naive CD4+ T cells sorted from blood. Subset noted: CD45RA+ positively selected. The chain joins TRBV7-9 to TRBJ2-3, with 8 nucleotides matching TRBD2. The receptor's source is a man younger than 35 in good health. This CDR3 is CASSLTGGQDTQYF. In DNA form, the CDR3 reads TGTGCCAGCAGCTTAACGGGAGGGCAAGATACGCAGTATTTT.